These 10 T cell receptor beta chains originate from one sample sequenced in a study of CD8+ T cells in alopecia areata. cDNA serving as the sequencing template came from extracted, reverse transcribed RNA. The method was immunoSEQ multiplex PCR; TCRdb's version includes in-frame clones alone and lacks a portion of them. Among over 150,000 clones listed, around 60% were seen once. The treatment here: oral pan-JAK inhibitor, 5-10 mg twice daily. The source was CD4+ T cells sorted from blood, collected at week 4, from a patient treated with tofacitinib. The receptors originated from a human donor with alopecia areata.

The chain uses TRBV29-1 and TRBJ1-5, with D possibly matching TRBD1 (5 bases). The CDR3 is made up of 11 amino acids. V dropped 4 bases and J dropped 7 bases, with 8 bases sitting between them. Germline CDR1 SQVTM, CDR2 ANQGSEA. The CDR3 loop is CSVGGDQPQHF. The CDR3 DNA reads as TGCAGCGTTGGAGGGGACCAGCCCCAGCATTTT.

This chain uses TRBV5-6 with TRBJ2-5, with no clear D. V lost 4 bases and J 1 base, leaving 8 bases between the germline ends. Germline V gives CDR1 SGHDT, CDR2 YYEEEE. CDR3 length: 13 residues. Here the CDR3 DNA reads TGTGCCAGCAGCCTACAGACCCAAGAGACCCAGTACTTC. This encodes CASSLQTQETQYF.

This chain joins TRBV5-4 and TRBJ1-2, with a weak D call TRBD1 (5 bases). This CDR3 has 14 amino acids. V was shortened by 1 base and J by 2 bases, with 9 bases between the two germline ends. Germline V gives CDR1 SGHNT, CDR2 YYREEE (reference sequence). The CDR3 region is CASSLTGENYGYTF. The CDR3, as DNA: TGTGCCAGCAGCTTGACAGGAGAGAACTATGGCTACACCTTC.

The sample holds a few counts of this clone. The CDR3 protein is CASSPYGRRTGLYNEQFF. CDR3 DNA: TGTGCCAGTAGTCCCTACGGGCGGAGGACGGGGCTTTACAATGAGCAGTTCTTC. The V call is TRBV19, the J call TRBJ2-1; D tentatively reads TRBD1 or TRBD2 (5 bases each). CDR1 and CDR2 (germline): LNHDA, SQIVND (reference sequence). Trimming stripped 5 bases from V and 4 bases from J, with 24 bases between. This CDR3 region has 18 residues. Using reference TRBV19 and TRBJ2-1 for the parts outside the CDR3, the full variable domain is DGGITQSPKYLFRKEGQNVTLSCEQNLNHDAMYWYRQDPGQGLRLIYYSQIVNDFQKGDIAEGYSVSREKKESFPLTVTSAQKNPTAFYLCASSPYGRRTGLYNEQFFGPGTRLTVL.

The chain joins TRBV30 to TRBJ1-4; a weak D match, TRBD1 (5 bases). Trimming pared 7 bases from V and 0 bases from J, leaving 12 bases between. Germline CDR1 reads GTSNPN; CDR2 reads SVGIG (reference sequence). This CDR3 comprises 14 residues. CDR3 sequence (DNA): TGTGCCTCGCGAGGGGCCTCAACTAATGAAAAACTGTTTTTT. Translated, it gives CASRGASTNEKLFF.

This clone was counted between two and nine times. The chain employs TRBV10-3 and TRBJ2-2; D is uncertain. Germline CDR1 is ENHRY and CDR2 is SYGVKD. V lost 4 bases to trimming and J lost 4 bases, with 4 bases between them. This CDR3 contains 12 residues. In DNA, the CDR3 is TGTGCCATCAGTGCCAGCACCGGGGAGCTGTTTTTT. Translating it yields CAISASTGELFF.

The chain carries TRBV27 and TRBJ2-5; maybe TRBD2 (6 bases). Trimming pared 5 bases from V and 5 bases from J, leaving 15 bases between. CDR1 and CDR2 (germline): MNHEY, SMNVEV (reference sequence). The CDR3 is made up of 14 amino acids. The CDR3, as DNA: TGTGCCAGCAGTCCTTTCAGTGGGGGGGAGACCCAGTACTTC. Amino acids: CASSPFSGGETQYF.

CDR3 loop: CASSSKGALSNQPQHF. CDR3 bases: TGTGCCAGCAGTTCGAAGGGGGCCCTGAGCAATCAGCCCCAGCATTTT. The V gene is TRBV28, the J gene TRBJ1-5, with 7 positions matching TRBD1. Per germline, CDR1 MDHEN and CDR2 SYDVKM. V lost 4 bases, J lost 1 base, and 7 bases stayed unmatched. This CDR3 is built from 16 residues.

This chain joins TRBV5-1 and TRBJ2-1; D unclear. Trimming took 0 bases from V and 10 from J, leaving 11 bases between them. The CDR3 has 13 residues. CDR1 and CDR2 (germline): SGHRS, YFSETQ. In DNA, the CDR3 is TGCGCCAGCAGCTTGGGTGTGGTGCGGGAGCAGTTCTTC. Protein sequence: CASSLGVVREQFF.

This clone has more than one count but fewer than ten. CDR3 DNA sequence: TGTGCCAGTAGCCCCGCCGGCAGGGTTGTGGCTGAAGCTTTCTTT. It codes for CASSPAGRVVAEAFF. The J gene is TRBJ1-1, the V gene TRBV19; TRBD1 is a possible D gene (5 bases). Trimming stripped 6 bases from V and 6 bases from J, with 20 bases between. CDR1 is LNHDA, CDR2 SQIVND, per germline (reference sequence). The CDR3 loop spans 15 amino acids.